This T cell receptor beta chain was documented in a study of shared clonotypes between healthy human individuals (dated by TCRdb to the early 2020s). Broadly, across the study: A few men and a couple of women, aged 18 to 49 years, made up the cohort. Per donor, three plates each were used for CD4 naive and CD4 memory, two for CD8 naive, and one for CD8 memory. Blood TCR repertoires of 5 or 6 healthy adults were deeply sequenced to estimate repertoire size and the extent of clonotype sharing between individuals. Different laboratories and diverse techniques were used to prepare libraries and sequence TCR repertoires, to increase sequencing depth and limit assay-specific biases. Per donor, leukapheresis produced somewhere between about 0.9 and 9 billion PBMCs.

What the research found in general, with its limitations: Because the study included only a small number of donors, the genetic and exposure-history diversity represented was limited. Compared with non-shared clonotypes, the clonotypes found in all four sorted-subset donors had higher generation probabilities. Estimated clonotype richness was generally larger for naive than for memory subsets. Even with the large sequencing depth, rarefaction of the sorted-subset datasets indicated that sequencing was incomplete. Sampling was limited to blood, and TCR repertoires in tissue likely differ from TCR repertoires in blood. Pairwise subsampling indicated that sequencing depth was expected to affect the degree of clonotype sharing among donors. When several donors were compared, the shared fraction of clonotypes was about 5.4% for naive CD4, around 4% for naive CD8, 2.3% for memory CD4, and 0.35% to 0.4% for memory CD8.

Using the deep immunoSEQ assay, multiplex PCR amplified TCR CDR3 regions from genomic DNA. Extracted genomic DNA from each cell subset was spread evenly across all wells of several immunoSEQ 96-well plates, with each plate serving as a replicate. For sorted subsets, approximately 210 ng of genomic DNA, equivalent to roughly 30,000 T cell genomes, went into each replicate PCR. Purified libraries were quantified with a Qubit 3.0 fluorometer, sized on a Bioanalyzer 2100, and re-quantified with the KAPA Library Quantification kit. Every immunoSEQ 96-well plate was sequenced on a separate single-read 150-cycle Illumina NextSeq 550 flow cell. The original methods were these. Because the immunoSEQ output held only junctional sequences and lacked quality scores, the filtering could not match the filtering applied to full-length reads. To assign V/J genes and CDR3, sequences were annotated using PyIR, a Python wrapper for IgBLAST v1.9, with IMGT germline references. Reads were filtered out if the reads had weak V/J assignments (E-value above 1e-6), no CDR3, stop codons, out-of-frame junctions, or ambiguous translated residues. V3J clonotypes were defined by identical inferred V gene, J gene, and CDR3 amino acid sequence. Percentage overlap between repertoires was computed as shared unique clonotypes divided by the size of the smaller repertoire. Three approaches were used to assess repertoire richness: RTK rarefaction, the Chao1 estimator, and Recon v2.1 estimates of unobserved clonotypes. For all TCRbeta clonotypes obtained by the gDNA method from a handful of donors, generation probabilities were computed with OLGA. This is the immuneACCESS table as TCRdb keeps it, with only in-frame sequences that have V and J called. A part of the clones is gone; compared with another copy, unresolved V genes explain less than half, and the rest is unexplained. That table gives V, J and clone size, and the DNA gave D and trimming. The sample table lists over 2,000,000 clones, roughly 95% of them with a count of one. Of the sample, about 1.6% is held by the ten largest clones.

This clone was observed a handful of times. No cognate antigen has been identified for it. No base qualities exist here, and no much larger clone lies one base off it. Counted from cysteine to phenylalanine, this CDR3 has 14 amino acids. Left in the record is the CDR3 DNA by itself, 42 bases read in frame from the first base. V is pruned by 5 bases and J by 5 bases, leaving 3 bases of the junction without a gene match. The germline V gene (reference sequence) sets CDR1 to SEHNR and CDR2 to FQNEAQ. For the CD8 naive samples, CD45RO-negative cells were positively selected for CCR7, yielding a CD45RA+CCR7+ population from which TemRA cells were excluded. Donors were healthy HIV-negative adults with no recently reported acute infections or vaccinations. All donors were Caucasian adults living in Nashville, Tennessee, USA. After blood collection by leukapheresis, PBMCs were isolated using Ficoll-Histopaque density gradient centrifugation and then cryopreserved in the vapor phase of liquid nitrogen. Analytical flow cytometry was used to check the purity and quantity of each magnetically sorted T cell population. From each sorted fraction, genomic DNA was isolated and quantified by UV absorbance on a Nanodrop 2000c.

The V gene is TRBV7-9 and the J gene is TRBJ1-5; 10 bases in the middle match TRBD1. The TCR comes from a man aged 18 to 35 in good health. Some clones in this sample may be carry-over from other donors' samples. Material for sequencing was naive CD8+ T cells from PBMCs. The cell subset or site label on this specimen signifies: CD45RA+CCR7+. The CDR3 reads CASSPGQGDQPQHF. The bases read TGTGCCAGCAGCCCAGGACAGGGGGATCAGCCCCAGCATTTT. Where the CDR3 stops, the reference TRBV7-9 and TRBJ1-5 genes take over; the full variable domain is DTGVSQNPRHKITKRGQNVTFRCDPISEHNRLYWYRQTLGQGPEFLTYFQNEAQLEKSRLLSDRFSAERPKGSFSTLEIQRTEQGDSAMYLCASSPGQGDQPQHFGDGTRLSIL.